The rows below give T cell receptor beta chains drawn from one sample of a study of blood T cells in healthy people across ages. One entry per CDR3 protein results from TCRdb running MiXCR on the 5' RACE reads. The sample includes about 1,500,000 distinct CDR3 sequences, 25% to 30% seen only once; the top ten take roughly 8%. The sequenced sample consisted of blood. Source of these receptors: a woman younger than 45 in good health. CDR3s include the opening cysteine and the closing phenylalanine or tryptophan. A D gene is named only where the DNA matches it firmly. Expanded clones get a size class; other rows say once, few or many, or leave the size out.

DNA: TGCAGTGCTACACCTTATACAGGGACTAGCACAGATACGCAGTATTTT
CDR3: CSATPYTGTSTDTQYF
D: NA
V: TRBV20-1
size: NA
J: TRBJ2-3

DNA: TGTGCCAGCAGCCCGTCAGTGGGATACGTGCCCCAGCATTTT
CDR3: CASSPSVGYVPQHF
D: NA
V: TRBV7-2
size: few
J: TRBJ1-5

DNA: TGTGCCAGCAGTTTGTCCGGTAGGACCACTGAAGCTTTCTTT
CDR3: CASSLSGRTTEAFF
D: NA
V: TRBV12-3/TRBV12-4
size: few
J: TRBJ1-1

DNA: TGCGCCAGCAGCCAAAGGCTAGCGGGAGAATATGAGCAGTTCTTC
CDR3: CASSQRLAGEYEQFF
D: TRBD2
V: TRBV4-1
size: few
J: TRBJ2-1

DNA: TGTGCCAGCAGTTACTCCTGGGGGAGCTACTATGGCTACACCTTC
CDR3: CASSYSWGSYYGYTF
D: NA
V: TRBV6-5
size: few
J: TRBJ1-2

DNA: TGTGCCAGCAGCGTAGCCGAGACCAGGATCGGCGGGCAGTACTTC
CDR3: CASSVAETRIGGQYF
D: NA
V: TRBV9
size: many
J: TRBJ2-7

DNA: TGCGCCAGCAGCCAAGACACCTATGGCTACACCTTC
CDR3: CASSQDTYGYTF
D: NA
V: TRBV4-1
size: many
J: TRBJ1-2

DNA: TGCAGTGCTAGTCTCCAAGGCAGGGGGACTTATGGCTACACCTTC
CDR3: CSASLQGRGTYGYTF
D: TRBD1
V: TRBV20-1
size: NA
J: TRBJ1-2

DNA: TGTGCCACCAGCGGAGGGTACTTGAAGTATGGCTACACCTTC
CDR3: CATSGGYLKYGYTF
D: NA
V: TRBV15
size: NA
J: TRBJ1-2

DNA: TGTGCCAGCACCTGGGACAGGGCCTACGAGCAGTACTTC
CDR3: CASTWDRAYEQYF
D: TRBD1
V: TRBV16
size: few
J: TRBJ2-7

DNA: TGTGCCAGCAGCCCCTGGGGGACTAGCGGGAGTTTGGGTGAGCAGTTCTTC
CDR3: CASSPWGTSGSLGEQFF
D: TRBD2
V: TRBV11-2
size: few
J: TRBJ2-1

DNA: TGTGCCAGCAGTTTAGGACTGTTCACCGGGGAGCTGTTTTTT
CDR3: CASSLGLFTGELFF
D: NA
V: TRBV27
size: few
J: TRBJ2-2

DNA: TGTGCCAGCAGTTACGGGACCGGTACGACATATGAGCAGTTCTTC
CDR3: CASSYGTGTTYEQFF
D: NA
V: TRBV6-2/TRBV6-3
size: NA
J: TRBJ2-1

DNA: TGTGCCAGCGAAGTCCGGGACAGGCTTCCTGAGCAGTTCTTC
CDR3: CASEVRDRLPEQFF
D: TRBD1
V: TRBV11-2
size: many
J: TRBJ2-1

DNA: TGTGCCAGCCTCGTAATCGGGACTACTTACGGTGAGCAGTACTTC
CDR3: CASLVIGTTYGEQYF
D: TRBD2
V: TRBV2
size: NA
J: TRBJ2-4

DNA: TGCAGTGCTAGAGCCGCGGGATTTAGCAGGACAGATACGCAGTATTTT
CDR3: CSARAAGFSRTDTQYF
D: NA
V: TRBV20-1
size: few
J: TRBJ2-3

DNA: TGTGCCTGGAGTGTAACTGCATATGACTTTAGACGAGCGAAGAATCAGAACAATGAGCAGTTCTTC
CDR3: CAWSVTAYDFRRAKNQNNEQFF
D: NA
V: TRBV30
size: NA
J: TRBJ2-1

DNA: TGTGCCAGCCTCGGACAGTTTAACGAGCAGTACTTC
CDR3: CASLGQFNEQYF
D: NA
V: TRBV6-5
size: many
J: TRBJ2-7

DNA: TGTGCCAGCTCACCAGAGGCAGGGGAAGAGACCCAGTACTTC
CDR3: CASSPEAGEETQYF
D: NA
V: TRBV18
size: few
J: TRBJ2-5

DNA: TGTGCCAGCAGCTTCAGGCCCCTAGCGGGAGTGGGAAATGAGCAGTTCTTC
CDR3: CASSFRPLAGVGNEQFF
D: TRBD2
V: TRBV7-2
size: few
J: TRBJ2-1

DNA: TGCAGTGCTACGGGGGGAGGGGGGGAGACCCAGTACTTC
CDR3: CSATGGGGETQYF
D: NA
V: TRBV20-1
size: NA
J: TRBJ2-5

DNA: TGTGCCAGCAGTTTAGCCAACTTTAATTCACCCCTCCACTTT
CDR3: CASSLANFNSPLHF
D: NA
V: TRBV12-3/TRBV12-4
size: NA
J: TRBJ1-6

DNA: TGCGCCAGCAGAGTAGGGGCCTCCTACGAGCAGTACTTC
CDR3: CASRVGASYEQYF
D: NA
V: TRBV5-1
size: NA
J: TRBJ2-7

DNA: TGTGCCAGCGGAGACGGACTAGCGGGAGCTGATACGCAGTATTTT
CDR3: CASGDGLAGADTQYF
D: TRBD2
V: TRBV9
size: few
J: TRBJ2-3

DNA: TGCAGTGCTAACCGGGACAGGGGTGAAAAACTGTTTTTT
CDR3: CSANRDRGEKLFF
D: TRBD1
V: TRBV20-1
size: few
J: TRBJ1-4

DNA: TGTGCCAGCAGCGTCGGGGATGATCAGCCCCAGCATTTT
CDR3: CASSVGDDQPQHF
D: NA
V: TRBV9
size: few
J: TRBJ1-5

DNA: TGCAGCTGCCGGGAGACCTCAACAGATACGCAGTATTTT
CDR3: CSCRETSTDTQYF
D: NA
V: TRBV20-1
size: NA
J: TRBJ2-3

DNA: TGCGCCAGCAGCTTGGCCGGGACAGGGCAATCACCCCTCCACTTT
CDR3: CASSLAGTGQSPLHF
D: TRBD1
V: TRBV5-1
size: few
J: TRBJ1-6

DNA: TGCAGTGCTAGCCCCCCCGGGGGAGGGAGAATCTACGAGCAGTACTTC
CDR3: CSASPPGGGRIYEQYF
D: TRBD2
V: TRBV20-1
size: NA
J: TRBJ2-7

DNA: TGTGCCAGCAGCTCCCTCGGGGGGGGCCCCCCTAGCACAGATACGCAGTATTTT
CDR3: CASSSLGGGPPSTDTQYF
D: TRBD2
V: TRBV7-9
size: NA
J: TRBJ2-3

DNA: TGTGCCAGCAGGGGACGGACTTTAAGAGAAGCTTTCTTT
CDR3: CASRGRTLREAFF
D: NA
V: TRBV7-6
size: few
J: TRBJ1-1

DNA: TGTGCCAGCAGCCGCGCTGAGTCCAGTGGGAGAACTGAAGCTTTCTTT
CDR3: CASSRAESSGRTEAFF
D: NA
V: TRBV5-6
size: NA
J: TRBJ1-1

DNA: TGTGCCAGCAGACTGGGGGAGGAGCAGTACTTC
CDR3: CASRLGEEQYF
D: NA
V: TRBV7-2
size: NA
J: TRBJ2-7

DNA: TGTGCCAGCAGCTTAGAACGACTAGCGGCACAAGATACGCAGTATTTT
CDR3: CASSLERLAAQDTQYF
D: TRBD2
V: TRBV7-2
size: NA
J: TRBJ2-3

DNA: TGTGCCAGCAGTTTAGACTGGGTGAGCACTGAAGCTTTCTTT
CDR3: CASSLDWVSTEAFF
D: NA
V: TRBV27
size: NA
J: TRBJ1-1

DNA: TGCGCCAGCAGCAAGGGACAGGGTTATGGCTACACCTTC
CDR3: CASSKGQGYGYTF
D: TRBD1
V: TRBV5-1
size: many
J: TRBJ1-2

DNA: TGTGCCAGCACTAATACTGGGCAATATGGCTACACCTTC
CDR3: CASTNTGQYGYTF
D: NA
V: TRBV2
size: few
J: TRBJ1-2

DNA: TGTGCCAGCAGTGCTTACAGGGCCCGACTAGGAAGCTACACCTTC
CDR3: CASSAYRARLGSYTF
D: NA
V: TRBV28
size: few
J: TRBJ1-2

DNA: TGTGCCAGCAGCGAGGCAGCGGCAAGATTCACAGACACGCAGTATTTT
CDR3: CASSEAAARFTDTQYF
D: NA
V: TRBV9
size: NA
J: TRBJ2-3

DNA: TGTGCCACCAGTGATCCACTAGCGACGGGGGCAGATACGCAGTATTTT
CDR3: CATSDPLATGADTQYF
D: TRBD2
V: TRBV24-1
size: NA
J: TRBJ2-3

DNA: TGTGCTAGTGGTTTCGGGGTCTACGAGCAGTACTTC
CDR3: CASGFGVYEQYF
D: NA
V: TRBV12-5
size: many
J: TRBJ2-7

DNA: TGCAGCGTCGAGGGGCTAGACGTCAATGAGCAGTTCTTC
CDR3: CSVEGLDVNEQFF
D: NA
V: TRBV29-1
size: NA
J: TRBJ2-1

DNA: TGTGCCAGCAGCCAAGAGGACTACTACGGGCGGTACTTC
CDR3: CASSQEDYYGRYF
D: NA
V: TRBV3-1
size: NA
J: TRBJ2-7